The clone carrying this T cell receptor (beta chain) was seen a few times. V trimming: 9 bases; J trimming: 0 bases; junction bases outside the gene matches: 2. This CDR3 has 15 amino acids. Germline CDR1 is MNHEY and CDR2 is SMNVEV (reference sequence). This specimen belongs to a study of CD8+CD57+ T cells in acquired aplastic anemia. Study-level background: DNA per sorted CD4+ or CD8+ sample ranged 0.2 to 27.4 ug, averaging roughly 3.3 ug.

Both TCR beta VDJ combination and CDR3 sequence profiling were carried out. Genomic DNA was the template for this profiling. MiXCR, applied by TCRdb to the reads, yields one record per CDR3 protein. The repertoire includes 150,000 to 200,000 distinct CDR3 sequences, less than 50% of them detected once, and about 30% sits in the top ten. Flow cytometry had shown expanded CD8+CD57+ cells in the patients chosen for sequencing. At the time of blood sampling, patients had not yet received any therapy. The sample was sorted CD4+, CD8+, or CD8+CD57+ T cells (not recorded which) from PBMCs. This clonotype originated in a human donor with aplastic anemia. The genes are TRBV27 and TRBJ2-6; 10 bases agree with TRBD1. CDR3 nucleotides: TGTGCCAGTGGGGACAGGGGCTCTGGGGCCAACGTCCTGACTTTC. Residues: CASGDRGSGANVLTF.